Only one count was recorded for the clone carrying this TCR beta chain. Trimming cost V 0 bases and J 5 bases, with 11 bases left between them. The CDR3 consists of 14 residues. Germline V gene lookup returns CDR1 SGHRS and CDR2 YFSETQ. The data are from a study of blood T cell repertoires in COVID-19. The method was immunoSEQ multiplex PCR; TCRdb's version includes in-frame clones alone and lacks a portion of them. The table has about 400,000 clones, approximately 88% seen once. Sequenced input: PBMCs or T cells enriched from blood (not recorded which). The rearrangement links TRBV5-1 to TRBJ1-1; D possibly corresponds to TRBD1 (6 bases). The TCR comes from a woman aged 40 to 50 with acute COVID-19. CDR3 coding DNA: TGCGCCAGCAGCTTGGCAAACAGGGAAACTGAAGCTTTCTTT. Its protein is CASSLANRETEAFF.